These 30 T cell receptor beta chains were all obtained from the same sample, sequenced in a study of blood T cells in healthy people across ages. Through a sample-barcoded 5' primer and a J-beta primer mix, a second PCR was run for roughly 7 to 11 cycles. MiXCR, run by TCRdb on the 5' RACE reads, gives a single entry per CDR3 protein. This table holds about 780,000 distinct CDR3 sequences, around half found once. Sequences were obtained from blood. These receptor sequences come from a man aged 80 or over in good health.

The table lists this clonotype with a few counts. V gene TRBV7-9 combines with J gene TRBJ2-1, with 7 bases matching TRBD2. With 4 bases clipped from V and 10 bases from J, the junction kept 7 bases outside the gene matches. CDR3 length: 13 amino acids. The germline V gene has CDR1 SEHNR and CDR2 FQNEAQ (reference sequence). CDR3 residues: CASSWGGDGEQFF. CDR3 nucleotides: TGTGCCAGCAGCTGGGGGGGTGATGGAGAGCAGTTCTTC.

This chain connects TRBV7-9 to TRBJ1-5; D remains unclear. Germline V gives CDR1 SEHNR, CDR2 FQNEAQ (reference sequence). The CDR3 runs to 13 residues. Between the trimmed V and J ends, which lost 8 bases and 4 bases, there was a span of 12 bases. This CDR3 reads CASGQTGNQPQHF. The DNA of the CDR3 is TGTGCCAGCGGCCAAACCGGAAATCAGCCCCAGCATTTT.

This clonotype was counted between two and nine times. V usage is TRBV2 and J usage is TRBJ1-1, with 8 bases that match TRBD1. V lost 5 bases, J lost 2 bases, and 4 bases stayed unmatched. The germline gives CDR1 SNHLY, CDR2 FYNNEI. This CDR3 comprises 14 residues. CDR3: CASSWDRSNTEAFF. The CDR3 nucleotides are TGTGCCAGCAGTTGGGACAGGTCTAACACTGAAGCTTTCTTT.

The rearrangement links TRBV11-2 to TRBJ2-5, with 10 bases fitting TRBD1. The CDR3 length is 15 residues. CDR1 and CDR2 (germline): SGHAT, FQNNGV. After removal of 3 bases from V and 3 bases from J, the junction contained 4 bases not matched to a gene. The DNA of the CDR3 is TGTGCCAGCAGCTTTGACAGGGGGCATGAAGAGACCCAGTACTTC. This sequence encodes CASSFDRGHEETQYF.

V is TRBV7-3 and J is TRBJ2-1; the D is unclear. Trimming left V 3 bases short and J 7 bases short, with 10 bases between. The germline gives CDR1 SGHTA, CDR2 FQGTGA. CDR3 length: 13 amino acids. In nucleotides, the CDR3 is TGTGCCAGCAGCTTCGACGCGTGGAATGAGCAGTTCTTC. Its protein is CASSFDAWNEQFF.

The chain couples TRBV9 to TRBJ1-3; 10 positions match TRBD1. CDR3 size: 17 residues. V lost 4 bases, J lost 0 bases, and 7 bases stayed unmatched. Germline V gene lookup returns CDR1 SGDLS and CDR2 YYNGEE. CDR3 coding DNA: TGTGCCAGCAGCCAGACAGGGGGCGGATACTCTGGAAACACCATATATTTT. Protein sequence: CASSQTGGGYSGNTIYF.

This clonotype came up a few times. This chain uses TRBV7-3 with TRBJ2-3; 14 bases are a match to TRBD2. The CDR3 runs 17 residues. Trimming removed 5 bases from V and 3 bases from J; junction bases left unmatched: 7. CDR1 and CDR2 from the germline V gene are SGHTA and FQGTGA. In DNA, the CDR3 is TGTGCCAGCAGCCCGGGACTAGCGGGAGTAAATACAGATACGCAGTATTTT. This codes for CASSPGLAGVNTDTQYF.

In this sample, this clonotype turned up many times. The V gene is TRBV18, the J gene TRBJ2-1; 12 positions match TRBD2. This CDR3 comprises 17 residues. Trimming cost V 0 bases and J 7 bases; bases outside gene matches: 7. Looked up from germline, CDR1 is KGHSH and CDR2 is LQKENI. The CDR3 DNA is TGTGCCAGCTCACCACCGGAGACTAGCGGGAGTCGAAATGAGCAGTTCTTC. Translating it yields CASSPPETSGSRNEQFF. Combining the CDR3 with reference TRBV18 and TRBJ2-1 gives the whole variable domain NAGVMQNPRHLVRRRGQEARLRCSPMKGHSHVYWYRQLPEEGLKFMVYLQKENIIDESGMPKERFSAEFPKEGPSILRIQQVVRGDSAAYFCASSPPETSGSRNEQFFGPGTRLTVL.

Remarks on this clonotype: This sequence may be a read error, since a much larger clone differs from it by one base. V usage is TRBV29-1 and J usage is TRBJ2-7; D is ambiguous. The CDR3 spans 13 residues. Germline CDR1 reads SQVTM; CDR2 reads ANQGSEA. For the CDR3, the DNA is TGCAGCGTTGCTTACCCCGACGCCTACGAGCGGTACTTC. It codes for CSVAYPDAYERYF.

The chain employs TRBV7-2 and TRBJ2-5; no definite D call. The germline V and J ends were trimmed by 3 bases and 3 bases, with 8 bases remaining between them. The CDR3 runs to 13 residues. The V gene's germline CDR1 is SGHTA and CDR2 FQGNSA. The CDR3 here is CASSFGREETQYF. CDR3 in DNA: TGTGCCAGCAGCTTTGGACGTGAAGAGACCCAGTACTTC. Combining the CDR3 with reference TRBV7-2 and TRBJ2-5 gives the whole variable domain GAGVSQSPSNKVTEKGKDVELRCDPISGHTALYWYRQSLGQGLEFLIYFQGNSAPDKSGLPSDRFSAERTGGSVSTLTIQRTQQEDSAVYLCASSFGREETQYFGPGTRLLVL.

This clonotype was counted ten times or more. This chain links TRBV7-2 with TRBJ2-5; 10 bases align to TRBD1. Germline CDR1 and CDR2: SGHTA and FQGNSA. V lost 5 bases to trimming and J lost 5 bases; unmatched junction nucleotides: 5. CDR3 length: 14 amino acids. This chain's CDR3 is CASSERQGAETQYF. The CDR3 DNA is TGTGCCAGCAGCGAAAGACAGGGGGCCGAGACCCAGTACTTC.

The chain carries TRBV5-1 and TRBJ2-3; D call uncertain. V gave up 2 bases and J gave up 4 bases, with 5 bases separating them. CDR1 is SGHRS and CDR2 is YFSETQ in the germline V gene. This CDR3 is built from 12 residues. As DNA, the CDR3 is TGCGCCAGCAGCTTCATGGCAGATACGCAGTATTTT. This gives the protein CASSFMADTQYF.

The V call is TRBV10-3, the J call TRBJ1-6, with D perhaps TRBD1 (6 bases). The CDR3 totals 14 residues. Germline-derived CDR1 and CDR2 are ENHRY and SYGVKD. The V gene lost 4 bases and the J gene lost 5 bases, with 9 bases spanning the gap. In DNA form, the CDR3 reads TGTGCCATCAGTGCGACAGGAGATAATTCACCCCTCCACTTT. Amino acids: CAISATGDNSPLHF.

The chain recombines TRBV7-2 with TRBJ1-2, with D unresolved. The CDR3 has 13 amino acids. The germline CDR1 and CDR2 sequences are SGHTA and FQGNSA. V was cut by 1 base and J by 4 bases, with 7 bases left in between. Here the CDR3 reads CASSLGRGYGYTF. In DNA form, the CDR3 reads TGTGCCAGCAGCTTAGGGCGCGGCTATGGCTACACCTTC.

The gene calls are TRBV9 and TRBJ2-7, with 9 bases lining up with TRBD2. Trimming at V came to 3 bases and at J to 7 bases, leaving 23 bases not matched to a gene. This CDR3 comprises 19 residues. Germline values: CDR1 SGDLS, CDR2 YYNGEE. DNA for the CDR3: TGTGCCAGCAGCGCCCCCCCCCTTAACGAGCGGGAGGATAGGGATGAGCAGTACTTC. This encodes CASSAPPLNEREDRDEQYF.

The rearrangement joins TRBV7-9 to TRBJ2-1, with TRBD2 identical over 10 bases. The germline CDR1 and CDR2 sequences are SEHNR and FQNEAQ (reference sequence). Germline trimming cut 1 base from V and 7 bases from J; bases unmatched to any gene: 7. The CDR3 runs to 16 residues. CDR3 in amino acids: CASSLVPTSGWNEQFF. In nucleotides, the CDR3 is TGTGCCAGCAGCTTAGTCCCGACTAGCGGGTGGAATGAGCAGTTCTTC. Combining the CDR3 with reference TRBV7-9 and TRBJ2-1 gives the whole variable domain DTGVSQNPRHKITKRGQNVTFRCDPISEHNRLYWYRQTLGQGPEFLTYFQNEAQLEKSRLLSDRFSAERPKGSFSTLEIQRTEQGDSAMYLCASSLVPTSGWNEQFFGPGTRLTVL.

This clonotype occurred many times. This rearrangement joins TRBV20-1 to TRBJ2-3, with no clear D. Germline CDR1 is DFQATT and CDR2 is SNEGSKA (reference sequence). The CDR3 is 15 amino acids. CDR3: CSLLSTFGGTDTQYF. CDR3 DNA sequence: TGCAGCCTTCTCTCGACGTTTGGCGGCACAGATACGCAGTATTTT.

The V and J genes are TRBV7-2 and TRBJ2-3; possible D gene TRBD2, 5 bases. There are 17 residues in the CDR3. Germline lookup yields CDR1 SGHTA and CDR2 FQGNSA. The V end lost 5 bases, the J end lost 2 bases, and 20 bases lay between the germline ends. CDR3 in amino acids: CASSGSISGGFTDTQYF. Here the CDR3 DNA reads TGTGCCAGCAGCGGATCCATAAGCGGAGGCTTCACAGATACGCAGTATTTT.

V usage is TRBV15 and J usage is TRBJ2-4, with 12 bases that match TRBD2. Looked up from germline, CDR1 is LNHNV and CDR2 is YYDKDF (reference sequence). V trimming: 5 bases; J trimming: 0 bases; junction bases outside the gene matches: 14. The length of the CDR3 is 20 residues. The CDR3 region has the DNA TGTGCCACCAGCCCCTGGAGAGGACTAGCGGGACTTCTAGCCAAAAACATTCAGTACTTC. It codes for CATSPWRGLAGLLAKNIQYF.

This chain links TRBV12-3 or TRBV12-4 with TRBJ1-5; 9 bases map to TRBD1. V lost 5 bases, J lost 0 bases, and 2 bases stayed unmatched. The CDR3 is 15 residues long. CDR3 in amino acids: CASSRTGDSNQPQHF. DNA for the CDR3: TGTGCCAGCAGTAGGACAGGGGATAGCAATCAGCCCCAGCATTTT.

V usage is TRBV5-5 and J usage is TRBJ1-6, with D maybe TRBD1 (6 bases). The germline V and J ends were trimmed by 4 bases and 10 bases, with 18 bases remaining between them. Germline V gene sequence: CDR1 SGHKS, CDR2 YYEKEE (reference sequence). This CDR3 is built from 15 residues. This CDR3 reads CASSPQQGLVSPLHF. CDR3 DNA sequence: TGTGCCAGCAGCCCACAACAGGGATTGGTGTCACCCCTCCACTTT.

The V call is TRBV7-2, the J call TRBJ2-7; 9 bases map to TRBD2. The CDR3 contains 14 residues. CDR1 is SGHTA, CDR2 FQGNSA, per germline. The V gene end was trimmed by 1 base and the J gene end by 5 bases; junction bases not matched to a gene: 3. CDR3 DNA sequence: TGTGCCAGCAGCTTAGTGCTAGCGGGGAACGAGCAGTACTTC. This translates into CASSLVLAGNEQYF.

CDR3 sequence (DNA): TGTGCCAGCAGTTACCGTAGCATCCAGACTAGCGGGAATGGTTATGAGCAGTTCTTC. As protein: CASSYRSIQTSGNGYEQFF. This sequence joins TRBV6-5 and TRBJ2-1; the match to TRBD2 covers 11 bases. V shed 2 bases and J 8 bases; nucleotides not matched to a gene: 17. The CDR3 has 19 residues. CDR1 MNHEY and CDR2 SVGAGI come from the germline V gene.

This chain links TRBV12-3 or TRBV12-4 with TRBJ2-3; TRBD1 might be the D (7 bases). This CDR3 is 15 amino acids long. Between the trimmed V and J ends, which lost 2 bases and 6 bases, there was a span of 15 bases. In nucleotides, the CDR3 is TGTGCCAGCAGTTTATACCAATCAGGGGGGGATACGCAGTATTTT. This gives the protein CASSLYQSGGDTQYF.

V and J are TRBV5-1 and TRBJ2-5; 8 bases are a match to TRBD2. Germline V lookup: CDR1 SGHRS, CDR2 YFSETQ. V lost 0 bases and J lost 4; bases outside the gene matches: 8. CDR3 length: 16 amino acids. The CDR3 bases are TGCGCCAGCAGCTTGGATCGAGCGGGAGTGGGAGAGACCCAGTACTTC. Its protein product is CASSLDRAGVGETQYF.

V usage is TRBV7-2 and J usage is TRBJ2-7; 9 bases line up with TRBD1. This CDR3 is 14 amino acids long. Germline V gene sequence: CDR1 SGHTA, CDR2 FQGNSA. The V and J ends lost 5 bases and 2 bases, in that order; junction bases with no gene match: 4. CDR3 sequence (DNA): TGTGCCAGCAGCGAAAACAGGGGGCCCTACGAGCAGTACTTC. Its protein is CASSENRGPYEQYF.

This clonotype was counted ten times or more. V gene TRBV5-1 combines with J gene TRBJ2-1, with a weak D call TRBD1 (5 bases). The ends were cut back, 4 bases at V and 4 bases at J, with 15 bases in the middle. CDR3 size: 15 residues. Germline CDR1 reads SGHRS; CDR2 reads YFSETQ. The CDR3 here is CASSPLGRDYNEQFF. In nucleotides, the CDR3 is TGCGCCAGCAGCCCCTTGGGCAGGGATTACAATGAGCAGTTCTTC.

V is TRBV20-1 and J is TRBJ2-5; 7 bases line up with TRBD2. CDR3 length: 15 amino acids. The V gene end was trimmed by 2 bases and the J gene end by 1 base; junction bases not matched to a gene: 7. Germline assignment: CDR1 DFQATT and CDR2 SNEGSKA (reference sequence). The CDR3 nucleotides are TGCAGTGCTAGAATAGTGGGGACTACCCAAGAGACCCAGTACTTC. It encodes CSARIVGTTQETQYF.

This clonotype was seen ten or more times. The rearrangement links TRBV18 to TRBJ2-5, with 7 bases matching TRBD1. With 3 bases clipped from V and 4 bases from J, the junction kept 5 bases outside the gene matches. This CDR3 is built from 14 residues. The germline gives CDR1 KGHSH, CDR2 LQKENI. CDR3 nucleotide sequence: TGTGCCAGCTCACCTCGACAGGGTCTAGAGACCCAGTACTTC. The encoded protein is CASSPRQGLETQYF.

The CDR3 DNA sequence: TGTGCCAGCAGTTCCCAACAGGGGAGTAACTACGAGCAGTACTTC. This translates into CASSSQQGSNYEQYF. This chain connects TRBV12-3 or TRBV12-4 to TRBJ2-7; 7 bases match TRBD1. V lost 4 bases to trimming and J lost 3 bases; unmatched junction nucleotides: 9. The CDR3 sequence is 15 residues long.